In its sample, the clone carrying this TCR beta chain was seen a few times. Its antigen is not identified. This CDR3 contains 12 residues. V lost 5 bases, J lost 0 bases, and 5 bases lay in between. In germline, CDR1 is DFQATT, CDR2 SNEGSKA (reference sequence). The data stem from a study of vaccination and CD4 T cells after COVID-19. Once obtained from cultured CD4+ T cells, the DNA was sequenced using the Oncomine TCR Beta short-read assay. A single record per CDR3 protein comes from TCRdb applying MiXCR to the PCR reads. The data hold 9,300 or so distinct CDR3 sequences, with 47% observed a single time. Specified treatment: roughly ten-day PBMC culture with coronavirus spike peptide pools or control peptides (ViraFEST assay). Those CD4+ T cells from the unexposed donor predate the COVID-19 pandemic (2011-2018).

This TCR was sampled from a human donor in good health. The V gene is TRBV20-1, the J gene TRBJ1-5; no clear D gene. The sample was CD4+ T cells from blood, cultured in vitro. The CDR3: CSAWDSNQPQHF. CDR3 DNA: TGCAGTGCTTGGGATAGCAATCAGCCCCAGCATTTT.